This T cell receptor beta chain comes out of a study of blood T cell repertoires in COVID-19. Study information: Sources were T cells, B-cell-depleted T cells, or PBMCs; the material itself was cDNA or gDNA.

Only in-frame clones appear in the TCRdb table, and some are missing; sequencing was by immunoSEQ multiplex PCR. The sample yields roughly 140,000 clones, 80% seen once. CDR1 SGHRS and CDR2 YFSETQ come from the germline V gene. V gave up 4 bases and J gave up 4 bases; unmatched junction bases: 4. The CDR3 has 13 residues. What was sequenced was peripheral blood. This chain uses TRBV5-1 with TRBJ1-1; 7 nucleotides align to TRBD1. This receptor was identified in a man aged 55 to 70 with acute or convalescent COVID-19. The CDR3 is CASSPGGSTEAFF. The CDR3 DNA follows: TGCGCCAGCAGCCCAGGGGGAAGCACTGAAGCTTTCTTT.